This T cell receptor (beta chain) was identified during a study of early T cells in non-severe SARS-CoV-2 infection. TCRdb called the 5' RACE reads again in MiXCR, with one record for every CDR3 protein. The sample lists approximately 76,000 distinct CDR3 sequences, roughly an eighth occurring once. This clonotype showed up many times. Germline V lookup: CDR1 SQVTM, CDR2 ANQGSEA. The CDR3 length is 13 residues. V gave up 6 bases and J gave up 1 base, with 12 bases separating them. This chain joins TRBV29-1 and TRBJ2-5; no clear D. This TCR was sampled from an adult who was a healthcare worker with PCR-confirmed SARS-CoV-2 infection or an uninfected control (not recorded which). The sequencing input was whole blood. CDR3 DNA: TGCAGCGTCCAAGGGCGGCTCCAAGAGACCCAGTACTTC. Residues: CSVQGRLQETQYF.